This TCR beta chain was retrieved from a study of response to subunit inactivated influenza vaccine listed by TCRdb under 2018. A note on the overall study: Deep quantitative profiling of the T cell receptor repertoire was used in the study to follow responses to a trivalent subunit inactivated influenza vaccine.

With regard to this clonotype: The antigen it binds to is not known. Base-call qualities are not available, and no considerably larger clone is one nucleotide away.

Results and caveats for the whole study, not just this receptor: It was suggested by the authors that each seasonal influenza vaccination may recruit only a limited number of new T cells.

Libraries were constructed by RT-PCR. Sequencing relied on an Illumina HiSeq 2500. Using fastp at Q25 and MiXCR, TCRdb reprocessed the public reads and kept productive beta chains. Under each unique CDR3 protein, matching rows form one entry showing the most common genes and DNA. The sample yields 550,000 to 800,000 distinct CDR3 sequences; approximately 15% were counted once. 5.5% to 7% of the sample is held by the ten biggest clonotypes. V is reduced by 1 base and J by 0 bases, leaving a spacing of 7 bases between them. Looking up the germline V gene (reference sequence) yields CDR1 SGHKS and CDR2 YYEKEE. Spanning cysteine to phenylalanine, the CDR3 consists of 15 amino acids. Only the CDR3 region is kept as DNA, spanning 45 bases read in frame from base 1.

This TCR derives from a man aged 50-60 years who received an inactivated influenza vaccine. Donor details come from another sample of the same person, matched by shared clones. The sequence links TRBV5-5 to TRBJ2-2; no D gene call is confident. This material consisted of PBMCs from blood, taken around 14 days before vaccination. The DNA sequence is given as TGTGCCAGCAGCTTGCGGCCGGCGAACACCGGGGAGCTGTTTTTT. This codes for CASSLRPANTGELFF.